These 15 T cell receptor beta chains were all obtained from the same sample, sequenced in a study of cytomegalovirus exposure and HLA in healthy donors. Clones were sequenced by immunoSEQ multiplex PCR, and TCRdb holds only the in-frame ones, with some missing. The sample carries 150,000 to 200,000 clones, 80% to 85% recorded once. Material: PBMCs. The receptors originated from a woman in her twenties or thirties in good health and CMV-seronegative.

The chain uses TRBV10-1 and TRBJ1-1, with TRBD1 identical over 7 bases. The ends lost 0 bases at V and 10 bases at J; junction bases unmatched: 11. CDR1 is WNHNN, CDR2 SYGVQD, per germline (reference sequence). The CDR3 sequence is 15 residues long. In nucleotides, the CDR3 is TGCGCCAGCAGTGAGTCGATTATAGGGGGCGGACGAGCTTTCTTT. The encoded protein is CASSESIIGGGRAFF.

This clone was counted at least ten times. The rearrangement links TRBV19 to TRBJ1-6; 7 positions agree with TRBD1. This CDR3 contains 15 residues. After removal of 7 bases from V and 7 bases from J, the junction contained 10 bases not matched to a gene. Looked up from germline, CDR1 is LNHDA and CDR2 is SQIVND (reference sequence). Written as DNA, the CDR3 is TGTGCCAGTAAGATAGAGGGGGCACCAAATTCACCCCTCCACTTT. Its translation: CASKIEGAPNSPLHF.

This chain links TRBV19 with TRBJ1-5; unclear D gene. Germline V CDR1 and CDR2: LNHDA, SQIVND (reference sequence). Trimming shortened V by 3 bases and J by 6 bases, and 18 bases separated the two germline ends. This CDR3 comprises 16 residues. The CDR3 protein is CASSIRSTGRGQPQHF. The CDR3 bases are TGTGCCAGTAGTATTAGGTCGACGGGGAGAGGTCAGCCCCAGCATTTT.

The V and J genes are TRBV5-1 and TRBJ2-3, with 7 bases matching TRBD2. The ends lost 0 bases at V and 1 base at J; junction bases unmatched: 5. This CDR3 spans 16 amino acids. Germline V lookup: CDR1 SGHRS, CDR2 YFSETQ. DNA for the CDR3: TGCGCCAGCAGCTTGGAACGAGGACTAGGCACAGATACGCAGTATTTT. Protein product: CASSLERGLGTDTQYF.

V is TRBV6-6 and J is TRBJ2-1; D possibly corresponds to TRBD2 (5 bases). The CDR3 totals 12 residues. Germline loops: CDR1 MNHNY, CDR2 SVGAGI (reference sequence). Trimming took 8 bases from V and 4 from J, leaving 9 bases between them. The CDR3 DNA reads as TGTGCCAGCGGCCGAGGGTACAATGAGCAGTTCTTC. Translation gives CASGRGYNEQFF.

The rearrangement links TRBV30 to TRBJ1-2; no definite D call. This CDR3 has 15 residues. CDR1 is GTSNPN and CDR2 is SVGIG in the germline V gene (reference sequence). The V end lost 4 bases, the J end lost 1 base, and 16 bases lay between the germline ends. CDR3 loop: CAWTLRIELNYGYTF. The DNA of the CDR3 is TGTGCCTGGACCCTAAGAATAGAGCTTAACTATGGCTACACCTTC.

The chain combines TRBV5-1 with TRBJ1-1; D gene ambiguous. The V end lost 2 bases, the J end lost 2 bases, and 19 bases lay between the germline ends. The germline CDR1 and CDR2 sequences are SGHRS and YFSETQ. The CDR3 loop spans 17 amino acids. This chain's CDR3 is CASSFRSGRETNTEAFF. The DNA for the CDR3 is TGCGCCAGCAGCTTTAGGTCCGGGCGGGAAACTAACACTGAAGCTTTCTTT.

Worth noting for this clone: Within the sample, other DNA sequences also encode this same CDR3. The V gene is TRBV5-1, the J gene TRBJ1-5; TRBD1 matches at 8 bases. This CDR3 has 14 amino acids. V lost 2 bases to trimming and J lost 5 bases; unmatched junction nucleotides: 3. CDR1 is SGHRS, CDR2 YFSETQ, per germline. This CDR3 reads CASSLGQGDQPQHF. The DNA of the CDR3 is TGCGCCAGCAGCTTAGGACAGGGCGATCAGCCCCAGCATTTT.

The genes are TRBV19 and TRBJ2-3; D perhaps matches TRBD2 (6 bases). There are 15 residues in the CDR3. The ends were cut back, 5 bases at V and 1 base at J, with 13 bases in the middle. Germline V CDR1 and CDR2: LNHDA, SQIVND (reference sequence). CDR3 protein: CASSWRGVGTDTQYF. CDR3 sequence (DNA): TGTGCCAGTAGTTGGAGGGGAGTCGGCACAGATACGCAGTATTTT.

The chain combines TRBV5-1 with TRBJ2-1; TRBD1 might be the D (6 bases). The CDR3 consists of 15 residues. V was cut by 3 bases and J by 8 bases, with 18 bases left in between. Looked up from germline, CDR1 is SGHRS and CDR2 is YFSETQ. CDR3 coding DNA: TGCGCCAGCAGCTATGACAGGTCGTATCTGGATGAGCAGTTCTTC. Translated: CASSYDRSYLDEQFF.

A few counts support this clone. The CDR3 sequence is CASSLDRGYGKLFF. CDR3 nucleotide sequence: TGTGCCAGCAGTTTGGACAGGGGCTATGGAAAACTGTTTTTT. This rearrangement joins TRBV27 to TRBJ1-4; 9 bases are a match to TRBD1. Germline CDR1 is MNHEY and CDR2 is SMNVEV (reference sequence). Unmatched junction bases numbered 6, after V lost 3 bases and J lost 10 bases. The CDR3 is 14 amino acids.

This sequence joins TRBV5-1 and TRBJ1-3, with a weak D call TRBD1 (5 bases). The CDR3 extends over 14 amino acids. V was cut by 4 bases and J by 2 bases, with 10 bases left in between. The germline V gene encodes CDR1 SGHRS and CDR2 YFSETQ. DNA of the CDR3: TGCGCCAGCAGCGAAGGGGATACTGGAAACACCATATATTTT. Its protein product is CASSEGDTGNTIYF.

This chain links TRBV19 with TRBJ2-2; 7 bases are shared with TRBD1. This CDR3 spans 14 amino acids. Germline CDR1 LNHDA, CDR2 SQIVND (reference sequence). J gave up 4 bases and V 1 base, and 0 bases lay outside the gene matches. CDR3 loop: CASSIGQGTGELFF. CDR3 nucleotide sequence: TGTGCCAGTAGTATAGGACAGGGCACCGGGGAGCTGTTTTTT.

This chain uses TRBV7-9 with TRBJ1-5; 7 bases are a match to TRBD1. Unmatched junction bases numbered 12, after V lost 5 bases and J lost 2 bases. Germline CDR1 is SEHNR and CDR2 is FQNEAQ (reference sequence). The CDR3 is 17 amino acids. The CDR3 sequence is CASSGDRQGIRNQPQHF. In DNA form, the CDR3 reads TGTGCCAGCAGCGGGGACAGACAGGGTATCCGCAATCAGCCCCAGCATTTT.

DNA for the CDR3: TGTGCCAGTAGGGACAGGGCGATGAACACTGAAGCTTTCTTT. As protein: CASRDRAMNTEAFF. The J gene is TRBJ1-1, the V gene TRBV19, with 8 bases aligning to TRBD1. Looked up from germline, CDR1 is LNHDA and CDR2 is SQIVND (reference sequence). V gave up 6 bases and J gave up 0 bases; unmatched junction bases: 3. This CDR3 is built from 14 residues.